A selection of T cell receptor beta chains follows, all from one sample in a study of OX40 agonist ivuxolimab in advanced cancers. Generated by immunoSEQ multiplex PCR, the TCRdb table keeps only in-frame clones and is missing some. The sample has approximately 98,000 clones, 85% to 95% seen once; the top ten hold roughly 0.66%. This specimen was CD4+ or CD8+ T cells sorted from blood, taken in a trial of the OX40 agonist ivuxolimab. Receptors originate from an adult with an advanced solid tumor such as melanoma, head and neck, liver or kidney cancer. Both conserved end residues are part of each CDR3. The D gene is left open where the match is weak. Clone size is not always given. Where it is, it says once, few, many or a class for expanded clones.

CDR3 DNA	CDR3 protein	J gene	D gene	clone size	V gene
TGCGCCAGCAGACCCACCGGGGCCTCCTACGAGCAGTACTTC	CASRPTGASYEQYF	TRBJ2-7	NA	few	TRBV5-1
TGTGCCAGCAGACCCTCCCGGGACCGCATCTACGAGCAGTACTTC	CASRPSRDRIYEQYF	TRBJ2-7	NA	NA	TRBV2
TGTGCCAGCAGTTTACCCCTGGCACTAGCGAATGGGTACGAGCAGTACTTC	CASSLPLALANGYEQYF	TRBJ2-7	TRBD2	NA	TRBV28
TGTGCCAGCAGTGAGGGGGGGCAAGAGACCCAGTACTTC	CASSEGGQETQYF	TRBJ2-5	TRBD2	NA	TRBV2
TGTGCCAGCAGCCTGGGACAGGGAAGGCACGAGCAGTACTTC	CASSLGQGRHEQYF	TRBJ2-7	TRBD1	NA	TRBV7-9
TGTGCCAGCAGTTTGGGACTAGCGCGTGAGCAGTACTTC	CASSLGLAREQYF	TRBJ2-7	TRBD2	NA	TRBV6-1
TGTGCCAGCACCACGGGACTAGCGGGGGCTAACACCGGGGAGCTGTTTTTT	CASTTGLAGANTGELFF	TRBJ2-2	TRBD2	NA	TRBV9
TGTGCCAGCAGCCCCCATGGGGAGCCGAACACTGAAGCTTTCTTT	CASSPHGEPNTEAFF	TRBJ1-1	NA	NA	TRBV7-2
TGCAGCGTTGTCCTCACGCTACCACAAGAGACCCAGTACTTC	CSVVLTLPQETQYF	TRBJ2-5	NA	NA	TRBV29-1
TGCGCCAGCAGCCAGGGAATAGTCGGGTATGGCTACACCTTC	CASSQGIVGYGYTF	TRBJ1-2	NA	once	TRBV5-1
TGTGCCAGCAGCCTCAGCAGGACTTACAGGATCAACTATGGCTACACCTTC	CASSLSRTYRINYGYTF	TRBJ1-2	NA	few	TRBV21-1
TGTGCCAGCGGCCTTGATTATGGCTACACCTTC	CASGLDYGYTF	TRBJ1-2	NA	NA	TRBV6-5
TGCACCAGCAGCCAATGTTGTTACTCCTACGAGCAGTACTTC	CTSSQCCYSYEQYF	TRBJ2-7	NA	NA	TRBV1
TGTGCTCTCTACCTGGTGTCATCCTACGAGCAGTACTTC	CALYLVSSYEQYF	TRBJ2-7	NA	NA	TRBV30
TGTGCCAGCAGTCCACCCCGGGACAGGGTACCCGAGCAGTACTTC	CASSPPRDRVPEQYF	TRBJ2-7	TRBD1	NA	TRBV6-5
TGTGCCAGCAGGGCTAGCGGCACCTACAATGAGCAGTTCTTC	CASRASGTYNEQFF	TRBJ2-1	TRBD2	NA	TRBV6-4
TGTGCCAGTAGCACGGACCAGTCCTACGAGCAGTACTTC	CASSTDQSYEQYF	TRBJ2-7	NA	NA	TRBV19
TGCGCCAGCAGCTTGGACGGGACTAGCGGGGATACGCAGTATTTT	CASSLDGTSGDTQYF	TRBJ2-3	TRBD2	NA	TRBV5-1
TGTGCCAGCAGCTTTTTGGACAGACAGTACGGGACAGATACGCAGTATTTT	CASSFLDRQYGTDTQYF	TRBJ2-3	NA	NA	TRBV5-6
TGTGCCAGCAGCAGACAGACATTGAACACTGAAGCTTTCTTT	CASSRQTLNTEAFF	TRBJ1-1	NA	few	TRBV7-2
TGTGCCACATATAACCCAGGGGGGGATGGCTACACCTTC	CATYNPGGDGYTF	TRBJ1-2	TRBD1	NA	TRBV28
TGTGCCAGCAGCTTGGCCGGAGGGGGCGCCCATGGCTACACCTTC	CASSLAGGGAHGYTF	TRBJ1-2	TRBD1	NA	TRBV5-4
TGTGCCAGCTCACTACAGGGTTCGAATGAGCAGTTCTTC	CASSLQGSNEQFF	TRBJ2-1	NA	NA	TRBV18
TGTGCCAGCAGGAGATCCGGGACAGGGCAAACAGATACGCAGTATTTT	CASRRSGTGQTDTQYF	TRBJ2-3	TRBD1	NA	TRBV5-4
TGTGCCAGCAGATATCCGGGACAGGGGGCCTACGAGCAGTACTTC	CASRYPGQGAYEQYF	TRBJ2-7	TRBD1	NA	TRBV6-6
TGTGCCAGCAGCGTGGGGACAATCAATGAGCAGTTCTTC	CASSVGTINEQFF	TRBJ2-1	NA	NA	TRBV7-8
TGTGCCAGCAGTCGGGAGGGGGCGAGCGGTCAGCCCCAGCATTTT	CASSREGASGQPQHF	TRBJ1-5	TRBD1	NA	TRBV6-1
TGTGCCAGCAGCTTTGGGACTAGCGGAGAGACCCAGTACTTC	CASSFGTSGETQYF	TRBJ2-5	TRBD2	NA	TRBV2
TGTGCCATCAGTGAGTCTCTTTTCGACAGGGGGCGGGTTGATTTCTTT	CAISESLFDRGRVDFF	TRBJ1-1	TRBD1	NA	TRBV10-3
TGTGCCAGCAGCTTAGAGCTAGGGGGAGGCTATGGCTACACCTTC	CASSLELGGGYGYTF	TRBJ1-2	NA	NA	TRBV11-2
TGTGCCAGCAGCCCCCAAGAGACCCAGTACTTC	CASSPQETQYF	TRBJ2-5	NA	NA	TRBV7-9
TGTGCCAGCAGCCCCCGAGAAGCCGTAGCCCCCTACGAGCAGTACTTC	CASSPREAVAPYEQYF	TRBJ2-7	NA	NA	TRBV9
TGTGCCAGCAGCTGGAGGGGCAACAATGAGCAGTTCTTC	CASSWRGNNEQFF	TRBJ2-1	NA	once	TRBV5-6
TGCGCCAGCAGCAGGGGCTCGAATGAAAAACTGTTTTTT	CASSRGSNEKLFF	TRBJ1-4	NA	NA	TRBV10-1
TGTGCCAGCACCTCGGGACAGGCCTACGAGCAGTACTTC	CASTSGQAYEQYF	TRBJ2-7	TRBD1	NA	TRBV6-5
TGTGCCAGCAGCTCATTAGCGGGGGTGAGCTCCTACGAGCAGTACTTC	CASSSLAGVSSYEQYF	TRBJ2-7	NA	NA	TRBV12-1
TGTGCCAGCAGCTCAGCGGGGGGACACACCGGGGAGCTGTTTTTT	CASSSAGGHTGELFF	TRBJ2-2	TRBD2	NA	TRBV11-3
TGCAGTGCTAGTTTTAACACTGAAGCTTTCTTT	CSASFNTEAFF	TRBJ1-1	NA	once	TRBV20-1
TGTGCCAGTAAAAATCGGGGACAGGGTGGTGAAAAACTGTTTTTT	CASKNRGQGGEKLFF	TRBJ1-4	TRBD1	once	TRBV19
TGCGCCAGCAGCTTGGGGCTAGCGGGAACCTACGAGCAGTACTTC	CASSLGLAGTYEQYF	TRBJ2-7	TRBD2	NA	TRBV5-1
TGTGCCAGCAGTGACAGGATCGCGGATACGCAGTATTTT	CASSDRIADTQYF	TRBJ2-3	NA	NA	TRBV6-4
TGCGCCAGCAGCTCGACTAGCGGAGCTTACGAGCAGTACTTC	CASSSTSGAYEQYF	TRBJ2-7	TRBD2	NA	TRBV5-1
TGCGCCAGCAGCTTAGCGTCTCCAAACTCTGAAGCTTTCTTT	CASSLASPNSEAFF	TRBJ1-1	NA	NA	TRBV5-1
TGTGCCAGCAGTGACTCGACAAATTCACCCCTCCACTTT	CASSDSTNSPLHF	TRBJ1-6	NA	NA	TRBV6-4
TGTGCCAGTAGTTCTGGACAGGGGAACACCGGGGAGCTGTTTTTT	CASSSGQGNTGELFF	TRBJ2-2	TRBD1	once	TRBV19
TGCGCCAGCAGTCCCCTCGTGACAGGGGGCCCTGAAGCTTTCTTT	CASSPLVTGGPEAFF	TRBJ1-1	TRBD1	NA	TRBV5-1
TGTGCCATCAGTGAGGGGGGAACAGGAAACACCATATATTTT	CAISEGGTGNTIYF	TRBJ1-3	NA	NA	TRBV10-3